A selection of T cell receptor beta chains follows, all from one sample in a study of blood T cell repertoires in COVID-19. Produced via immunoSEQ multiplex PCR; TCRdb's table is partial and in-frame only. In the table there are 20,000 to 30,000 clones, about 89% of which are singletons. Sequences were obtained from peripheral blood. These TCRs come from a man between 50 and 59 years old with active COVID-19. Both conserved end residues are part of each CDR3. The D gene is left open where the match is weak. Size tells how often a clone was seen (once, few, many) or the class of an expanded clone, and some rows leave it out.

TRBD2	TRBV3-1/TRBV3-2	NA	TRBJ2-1	TGTGCCAGCAGCCAGACTAGCGGGACCCACAATGAGCAGTTCTTC	CASSQTSGTHNEQFF
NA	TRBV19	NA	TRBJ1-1	TGTGCCAGTAGTTCACCCTTCGGCCGGAGTTTCTTCGCTTTCTTT	CASSSPFGRSFFAFF
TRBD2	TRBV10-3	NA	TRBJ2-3	TGTGCCATCAGTGAAGGGCTAGCGGGGGCCACAGATACGCAGTATTTT	CAISEGLAGATDTQYF
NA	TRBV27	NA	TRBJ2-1	TGTGCCAGCGCCGGCGAGACACACTCCTACAATGAGCAGTTCTTC	CASAGETHSYNEQFF
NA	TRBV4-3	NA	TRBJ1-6	TGCGCCAGCAGCCAAATGGGACTAGAAAATTCACCCCTCCACTTT	CASSQMGLENSPLHF
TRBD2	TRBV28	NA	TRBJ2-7	TGTGCCAGCAGTTCCCCTTCCGGGAGCGGGATTGGTGAGCAGTACTTC	CASSSPSGSGIGEQYF
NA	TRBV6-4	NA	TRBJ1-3	TGTGCCAGCAGTGACTCGCCCAGGGCAGAGGGAAACACCATATATTTT	CASSDSPRAEGNTIYF
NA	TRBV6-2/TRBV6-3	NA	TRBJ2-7	TGTGCCAGCAGTTCGCCCGGTCTCTCCTACGAGCAGTACTTC	CASSSPGLSYEQYF
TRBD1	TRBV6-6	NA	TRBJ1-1	TGTGCCAGCGGCCGACAGGGGTCGGTTTCTGAAGCTTTCTTT	CASGRQGSVSEAFF
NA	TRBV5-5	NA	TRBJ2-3	TGTGCCAGCAGCTTCGGGGATGCGGGTTTCGCAGATACGCAGTATTTT	CASSFGDAGFADTQYF
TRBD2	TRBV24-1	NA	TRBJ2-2	TGTGCCACCAGACTAGCGGGAGAGACCGGGGAGCTGTTTTTT	CATRLAGETGELFF
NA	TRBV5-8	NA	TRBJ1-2	TGTGCCAGCAGCTTGGTTTCAGGGAAAAACTATGGCTACACCTTC	CASSLVSGKNYGYTF
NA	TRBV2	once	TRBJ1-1	TGTGCCAGCACGAGGGACTGGCCGGGTACTGAAGCTTTCTTT	CASTRDWPGTEAFF
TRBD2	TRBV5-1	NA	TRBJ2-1	TGCGCCAGCAGCTTGGAACGGCTAGCGGGGGGCTACAATGAGCAGTTCTTC	CASSLERLAGGYNEQFF
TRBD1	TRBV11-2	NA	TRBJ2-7	TGTGCCAGCAGCTTCTTCATCCTTAAACAGGGGGAATCCTACGAGCAGTACTTC	CASSFFILKQGESYEQYF
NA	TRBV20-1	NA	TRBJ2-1	TGCAGTGCTTCCTCGCCCAGTGAGCAGTTCTTC	CSASSPSEQFF
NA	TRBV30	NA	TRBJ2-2	TGTGCCTGGAGTGTCGGGGACACCGGGGAGCTGTTTTTT	CAWSVGDTGELFF
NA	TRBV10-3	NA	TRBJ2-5	TGTGCCGCTGGCTCTGGGGGGAATAGCCAAGAGACCCAGTACTTC	CAAGSGGNSQETQYF
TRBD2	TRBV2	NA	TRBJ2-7	TGTGCCAGCAGTGAAGTGATGGCGGGGGGCCTCTACGAGCAGTACTTC	CASSEVMAGGLYEQYF
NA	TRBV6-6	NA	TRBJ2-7	TGTGCCAGCGCGCGTCAGGCTTCCTACGAGCAGTACTTC	CASARQASYEQYF
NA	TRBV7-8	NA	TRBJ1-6	TGTGCCAGCAGCATATCAGGGGATTCACCCCTCCACTTT	CASSISGDSPLHF
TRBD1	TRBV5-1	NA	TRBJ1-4	TGCGCCAGCAGCTTAGTCAGGGGGAGGTCGGTGGAAAAACTGTTTTTT	CASSLVRGRSVEKLFF
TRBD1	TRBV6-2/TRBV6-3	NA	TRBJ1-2	TGTGCCAGCAGCTCTTACTGGACAGGAGACTATGGCTACACCTTC	CASSSYWTGDYGYTF